The following is a T cell receptor beta chain sequence with its context. The data were taken from a study of Graves' ophthalmopathy and Graves' hyperthyroidism. Beta-chain TCR CDR3 regions were amplified from RNA transcripts. Second-round multiplex PCR came after first-round RT-PCR with HTBI primers. Each CDR3 protein gets one entry after TCRdb re-called the multiplex PCR reads with MiXCR. The profile shows approximately 700,000 distinct CDR3 sequences, 40% of them singletons. Presentation of ophthalmopathy in the donors involved moderate-to-severe activity, CAS ≥3, NOSPECS ≥4 and a duration under 3 months. CDR1 and CDR2 from the germline V gene are MGHDK and SYGVNS. The V and J ends lost 6 bases and 0 bases respectively, with 11 bases between them. This CDR3 is built from 14 residues.

The sequencing sample was made of peripheral blood. This chain joins TRBV25-1 and TRBJ2-5, with D possibly TRBD2 on 5 matching bases. This receptor was identified in an adult man with Graves' ophthalmopathy. The CDR3: CASSAPGDQETQYF. CDR3 nucleotide sequence: TGTGCCAGCAGCGCTCCCGGGGACCAAGAGACCCAGTACTTC.